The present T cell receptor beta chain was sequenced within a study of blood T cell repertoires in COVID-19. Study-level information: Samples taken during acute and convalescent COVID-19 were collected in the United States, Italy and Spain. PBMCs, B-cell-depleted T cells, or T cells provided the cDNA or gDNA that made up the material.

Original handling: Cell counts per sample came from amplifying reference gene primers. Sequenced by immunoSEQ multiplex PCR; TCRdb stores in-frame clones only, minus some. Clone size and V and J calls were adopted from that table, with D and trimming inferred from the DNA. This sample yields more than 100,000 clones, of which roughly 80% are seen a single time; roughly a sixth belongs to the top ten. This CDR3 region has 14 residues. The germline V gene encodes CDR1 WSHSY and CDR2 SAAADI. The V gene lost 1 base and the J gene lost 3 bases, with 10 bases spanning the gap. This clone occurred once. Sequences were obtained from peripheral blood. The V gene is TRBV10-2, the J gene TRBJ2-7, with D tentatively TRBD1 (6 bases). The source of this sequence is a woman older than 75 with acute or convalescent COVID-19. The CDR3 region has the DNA TGCGCCAGCAGTGAGTTAAGGGGGATCTACGAGCAGTACTTC. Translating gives CASSELRGIYEQYF.